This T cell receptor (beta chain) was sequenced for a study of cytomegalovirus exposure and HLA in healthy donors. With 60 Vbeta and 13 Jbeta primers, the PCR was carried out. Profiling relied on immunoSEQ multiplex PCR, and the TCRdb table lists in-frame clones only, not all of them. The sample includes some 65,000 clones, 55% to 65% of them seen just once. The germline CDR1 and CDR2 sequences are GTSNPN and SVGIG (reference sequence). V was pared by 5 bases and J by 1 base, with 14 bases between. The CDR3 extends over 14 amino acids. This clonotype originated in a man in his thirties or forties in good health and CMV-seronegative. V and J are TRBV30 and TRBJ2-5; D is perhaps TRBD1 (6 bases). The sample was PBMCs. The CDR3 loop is CAWDTGRRQETQYF. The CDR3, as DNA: TGTGCCTGGGATACAGGGCGACGCCAAGAGACCCAGTACTTC.